This is a list of T cell receptor beta chains from one sample in a study of Graves' ophthalmopathy and Graves' hyperthyroidism. Via MiXCR, TCRdb re-called the multiplex PCR reads, giving one row per CDR3 protein. The sample consists of 350,000 to 400,000 distinct CDR3 sequences, 15% to 20% of them appearing once. Material: peripheral blood. The origin of the receptors is a woman under 30 with Graves' ophthalmopathy. CDR3s leave out the opening cysteine and the closing phenylalanine or tryptophan. Each record gives: V gene, clone size, CDR3 protein. Expanded clones are given a class, and other clones once, few, many or no size at all.

TRBV6-5 . ASRYREVTYGYT
TRBV6-1 many ASREIQGFSYEQY
TRBV11-2 many ASSLNHQVSGNTIY
TRBV12-3/TRBV12-4 . ASSFFGQSEAF
TRBV6-5 many ASSYSPGPANYGYT
TRBV28 few ASSFAISSTYEQY
TRBV28 many ASRPIQDQETQY
TRBV24-1 . ATSDSQGSNQPQH
TRBV29-1 many SVPGKGVLDTEAF
TRBV12-3/TRBV12-4 once ASSPTETNYGYT
TRBV2 many ASSEAAGEYSPLH
TRBV28 . ASSFMDRSYEQY
TRBV28 many ASSRRDTIY
TRBV7-2 many AGSLGSTGGYGYT
TRBV27 many ASSLTGAPMVNYGYT
TRBV6-2/TRBV6-3 . ASSSLPFPGRSNQPQH
TRBV6-1 many ASSEAGQLYYGYT
TRBV6-5 many ASSGDLFQH
TRBV12-3/TRBV12-4 many ASSQTGEAF
TRBV10-2 few ASSGRTGRGSYEQY
TRBV12-5 many ASGFLLDTGELF
TRBV7-9 many ASSSGQYSYEQY
TRBV30 many AWSRTGANVLT
TRBV12-3/TRBV12-4 many ASSKQGNTEAF
TRBV29-1 many SVEAGIHGYT
TRBV30 many AWSVGTEAF
TRBV6-2/TRBV6-3 many ASSYLHWGTGELF
TRBV28 many ASSPRGGETQY
TRBV6-1 many ASRGRQGLDSPLH